This TCR beta chain was profiled in a study of glioma-infiltrating T cells (dated by TCRdb to about 2016). In the study overall: The study sequenced TCR alpha- and beta-chain repertoires from glioma tissue, from non-neoplastic brain tissue and from matched peripheral blood mononuclear cells. Each tissue-infiltrating repertoire was compared with the same patient's peripheral blood repertoire to measure divergence between tissue and blood T-cell populations. The paired cohort comprised three low-grade glioma patients, 8 or 9 primary glioblastoma patients and three non-glioma patients contributing non-neoplastic brain tissue. Results and caveats for the whole study, not just this receptor: Only a very small number of CDR3 sequences turned up in both tissue and blood, a result put down to high CDR3 diversity combined with limited sampling. Small numbers underpinned the group comparisons: about eight glioblastoma patients, three low-grade glioma patients and three non-neoplastic patients. VJ-independent divergence between tissue and blood was found to be below expectation in non-neoplastic patients but above expectation in all gliomas, particularly low-grade gliomas.

Of note for this clonotype: Its antigen is not yet known. Base quality data are lacking; no much larger clone is found one base away.

TCR alpha and beta CDR3 regions were amplified with the iRepertoire nested amplicon-rescue multiplex PCR (arm-PCR) platform from RNA. For one-step reverse transcription and amplification, about 95-400 ng of tissue mRNA or PBMC total RNA was used as input. Following bead purification, Illumina adapters were added by a secondary multiplex PCR, and the libraries were gel-purified between 200 and 400 bp. Internal 6-nucleotide barcodes were carried by the libraries and were used for demultiplexing. The libraries were sequenced on an Illumina MiSeq using 2x220 or 2x250 nucleotide paired-end reads. On the authors' methods: Paired reads were merged using FLASH 1.2.11 and aligned with BWA-MEM to the GRCh37 human genome, and TRA and TRB reads were then extracted. An IMGT-derived reference of cassette sequences and CDR3 motifs, with pseudogenes included, was used for V and J assignment. Reads were translated in three frames, and productive CDR3s were defined by a C…FGXG motif without stop codons. A clonotype was defined as a unique combination of a V-J cassette pair and a CDR3 amino acid sequence. Reads were filtered by Hamming distance, thresholded by each sample's sequence error rate in mapped regions. TCRdb trimmed the raw reads at Q25, called clones with MiXCR and kept productive beta chains. Each record represents a unique CDR3 protein, reported with the most common genes and DNA among its rows. It is TCRdb's table, rather than the study itself, that gives the V and J calls and clone size. The sample contains some 160,000 distinct CDR3 sequences, around 40% of them found a single time. The ten largest clones capture under 6.5% of the sample.

The germline V gene supplies CDR1 SQVTM and CDR2 ANQGSEA. Between the V and J ends, shortened by 4 bases and 5 bases respectively, the junction contains 15 bases. From its cysteine to its phenylalanine, the CDR3 spans 13 amino acids. The CDR3 DNA has 39 bases and is translated from base 1. The sample was glioma tissue, nonneoplastic brain tissue, or PBMCs (not recorded which). The chain joins TRBV29-1 to TRBJ2-7; confidence is insufficient to name the D gene. The TCR was taken from a human donor with low-grade glioma or glioblastoma, undergoing nonglioma brain surgery, or in good health (not recorded which). The CDR3: CSVASWGIDEQYF. The bases read TGCAGCGTTGCCTCCTGGGGTATCGACGAGCAGTACTTC.